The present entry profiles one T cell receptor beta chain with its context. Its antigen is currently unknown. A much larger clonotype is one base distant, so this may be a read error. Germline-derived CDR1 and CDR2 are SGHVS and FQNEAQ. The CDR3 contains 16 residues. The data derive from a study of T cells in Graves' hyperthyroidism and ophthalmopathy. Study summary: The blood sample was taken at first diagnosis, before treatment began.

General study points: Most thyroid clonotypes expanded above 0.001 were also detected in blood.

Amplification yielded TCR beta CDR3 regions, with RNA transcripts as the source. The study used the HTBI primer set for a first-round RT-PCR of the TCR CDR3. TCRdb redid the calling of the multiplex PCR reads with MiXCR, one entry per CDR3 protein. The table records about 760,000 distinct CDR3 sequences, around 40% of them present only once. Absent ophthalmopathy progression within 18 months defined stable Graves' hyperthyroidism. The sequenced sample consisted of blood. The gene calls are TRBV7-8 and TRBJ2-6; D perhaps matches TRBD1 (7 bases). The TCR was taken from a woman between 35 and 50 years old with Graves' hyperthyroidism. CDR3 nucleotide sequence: TGTACCAGCAGCTTGGCGGGGACAGCTGGGGCCAACGTCCTGACTTTC. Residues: CTSSLAGTAGANVLTF. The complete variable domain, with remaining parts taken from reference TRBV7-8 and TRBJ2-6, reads GAGVSQSPRYKVAKRGQDVALRCDPISGHVSLFWYQQALGQGPEFLTYFQNEAQLDKSGLPSDRFFAERPEGSVSTLKIQRTQQEDSAVYLCTSSLAGTAGANVLTFGAGSRLTVL.